Listed here are 30 T cell receptor beta chains from one sample, sequenced in a study of blood T cell repertoires in COVID-19. Assay used: immunoSEQ multiplex PCR; TCRdb lists only in-frame clones, some missing. In the table there are around 97,000 clones, around 90% of which are singletons. Source material: peripheral blood. These TCRs come from a woman over 75 in a cohort sampled during active COVID-19.

This chain links TRBV7-9 with TRBJ1-6, with 8 bases matching TRBD1. Germline V gives CDR1 SEHNR, CDR2 FQNEAQ (reference sequence). J gave up 10 bases and V 7 bases, and 12 bases lay outside the gene matches. This CDR3 region has 15 residues. The CDR3 bases are TGTGCCAGCAACCTGGGGACAGGATTCTCCTCACCCCTCCACTTT. This translates into CASNLGTGFSSPLHF.

Only a few counts were recorded for this clone. The CDR3 DNA follows: TGTGCCAGCAGTGAGTGGGGGCCTGGTGAAAAACTGTTTTTT. Protein sequence: CASSEWGPGEKLFF. The chain has TRBV6-1 and TRBJ1-4, with D perhaps TRBD1 (6 bases). The CDR3 totals 14 residues. Germline lookup yields CDR1 MNHNS and CDR2 SASEGT. V lost 3 bases, J lost 7 bases, and 12 bases lay in between.

The chain carries TRBV7-9 and TRBJ1-1; D gene unclear. The CDR3 loop spans 13 amino acids. The V and J ends lost 3 bases and 1 base respectively, with 6 bases between them. Looked up from germline, CDR1 is SEHNR and CDR2 is FQNEAQ (reference sequence). DNA of the CDR3: TGTGCCAGCAGCTTGACGGGGAACACTGAAGCTTTCTTT. It is translated as CASSLTGNTEAFF.

The J gene is TRBJ2-2, the V gene TRBV24-1; D may be TRBD1 (6 bases). The CDR3 length is 16 residues. Germline-derived CDR1 and CDR2 are KGHDR and SFDVKD. The V and J ends lost 6 bases and 5 bases respectively, with 18 bases between them. CDR3 nucleotide sequence: TGTGCCACCAGTTTGAAGGCAGGGGCACGGACCGGGGAGCTGTTTTTT. This gives the protein CATSLKAGARTGELFF.

The CDR3: CASSQEIFLQGGDGYTF. CDR3 coding DNA: TGTGCCAGCAGCCAAGAGATATTCCTCCAGGGAGGGGATGGCTACACCTTC. V usage is TRBV4-2 and J usage is TRBJ1-2; D is perhaps TRBD1 (5 bases). Germline V lookup: CDR1 LGHNA, CDR2 YNFKEQ. This CDR3 comprises 17 residues. V was pared by 0 bases and J by 6 bases, with 20 bases between.

The CDR3 reads CASSLAGGLNEQYF. The CDR3 DNA follows: TGTGCCAGCAGCTTAGCGGGGGGGCTCAACGAGCAGTACTTC. This chain joins TRBV7-2 and TRBJ2-7, with TRBD2 as a possible D gene (7 bases). The CDR3 contains 14 residues. Germline V gene lookup returns CDR1 SGHTA and CDR2 FQGNSA. V was cut by 0 bases and J by 5 bases, with 11 bases left in between.

The J gene is TRBJ1-3, the V gene TRBV11-2, with TRBD1 as a possible D gene (6 bases). Trimming shortened V by 5 bases and J by 4 bases, and 12 bases separated the two germline ends. Per germline, CDR1 SGHAT and CDR2 FQNNGV. This CDR3 has 14 amino acids. The CDR3 reads CASSPTGSGNTIYF. The CDR3 region has the DNA TGTGCCAGCAGCCCCACAGGGTCGGGAAACACCATATATTTT.

The gene calls are TRBV24-1 and TRBJ2-5; the D gene is possibly TRBD1 (6 bases). The V gene's germline CDR1 is KGHDR and CDR2 SFDVKD. There are 13 residues in the CDR3. V was pared by 6 bases and J by 3 bases, with 10 bases between. CDR3 DNA sequence: TGTGCCACCAGTAGGGCAGGGGAAGAGACCCAGTACTTC. It specifies CATSRAGEETQYF.

The CDR3 loop reads CASTLSYNEQFF. Here the CDR3 DNA reads TGTGCCAGCACCCTCTCCTACAATGAGCAGTTCTTC. The J gene is TRBJ2-1, the V gene TRBV12-3 or TRBV12-4; no reliable D call. This CDR3 spans 12 amino acids. V lost 7 bases, J lost 0 bases, and 4 bases lay in between.

The genes are TRBV18 and TRBJ2-3, with D perhaps TRBD1 (6 bases). The germline gives CDR1 KGHSH, CDR2 LQKENI. Trimming shortened V by 5 bases and J by 1 base, and 13 bases separated the two germline ends. The CDR3 length is 15 residues. The CDR3 is CASSKQGPGTDTQYF. In nucleotides, the CDR3 is TGTGCCAGCTCAAAACAGGGTCCTGGCACAGATACGCAGTATTTT.

The chain has TRBV3-1 (or the pseudogene TRBV3-2) and TRBJ2-5; D ambiguous. Germline V gene data show CDR1 as LGHDT and CDR2 as YNNKEL (reference sequence). The CDR3 is 12 residues long. V lost 4 bases and J lost 1, with 4 bases in between. The CDR3 coding sequence is TGTGCCAGCAGCCTCATCCAAGAGACCCAGTACTTC. Translated, it gives CASSLIQETQYF.

This sequence joins TRBV27 and TRBJ2-2; possible D gene TRBD2, 5 bases. CDR1 is MNHEY and CDR2 is SMNVEV in the germline V gene (reference sequence). The CDR3 length is 15 residues. The V and J ends lost 7 bases and 2 bases respectively, with 14 bases between them. The CDR3 reads CASKRPEGNTGELFF. The CDR3 coding sequence is TGTGCCAGCAAACGGCCAGAGGGAAACACCGGGGAGCTGTTTTTT.

The chain has TRBV27 and TRBJ2-7; 13 nucleotides match TRBD2. The germline CDR1 and CDR2 sequences are MNHEY and SMNVEV (reference sequence). The CDR3 runs to 15 residues. V lost 7 bases to trimming and J lost 5 bases; unmatched junction nucleotides: 8. The CDR3 here is CASTPGLAGSNEQYF. The CDR3, as DNA: TGTGCCAGCACCCCGGGACTAGCGGGATCCAACGAGCAGTACTTC.

The chain links TRBV14 to TRBJ2-1, with 8 bases identical to TRBD1. V shed 3 bases and J 9 bases; nucleotides not matched to a gene: 7. CDR3 length: 14 residues. Germline loops: CDR1 SGHDN, CDR2 FVKESK. The CDR3 DNA reads as TGTGCCAGCAGCCAGTGGACAGGGAACGGTGAGCAGTTCTTC. This codes for CASSQWTGNGEQFF.

Comment on this clone: The germline gene is not matched at one end of the junction; a read error may be the cause. This chain joins TRBV6-1 and TRBJ1-1; TRBD1 is a possible D gene (5 bases). The CDR3 consists of 13 residues. Germline loops: CDR1 MNHNS, CDR2 SASEGT. The DNA of the CDR3 is TGTGCCAGCAGGGAAGACAGCTACACTGAAGCTTTCTTT. Translating it yields CASREDSYTEAFF.

The count of this clone is one. V and J are TRBV11-2 and TRBJ2-7; D call uncertain. CDR3 size: 15 residues. Trimming took 0 bases from V and 5 from J, leaving 14 bases between them. Germline loops: CDR1 SGHAT, CDR2 FQNNGV. The CDR3: CASSLESRSIDEQYF. CDR3 in DNA: TGTGCCAGCAGCTTAGAATCTAGAAGTATCGACGAGCAGTACTTC.

This chain connects TRBV19 to TRBJ2-1; 10 positions agree with TRBD2. CDR3 size: 18 residues. J lost 4 bases, V lost 3 bases, and 12 bases had no gene match. Germline V CDR1 and CDR2: LNHDA, SQIVND (reference sequence). CDR3 bases: TGTGCCAGTAGTATTTCTAGCGGGAGTCCTTTGGGATACAATGAGCAGTTCTTC. Translating gives CASSISSGSPLGYNEQFF. Variable domain in full (rest from reference TRBV19 and TRBJ2-1): DGGITQSPKYLFRKEGQNVTLSCEQNLNHDAMYWYRQDPGQGLRLIYYSQIVNDFQKGDIAEGYSVSREKKESFPLTVTSAQKNPTAFYLCASSISSGSPLGYNEQFFGPGTRLTVL.

The chain links TRBV15 to TRBJ2-7; TRBD1 is a possible D gene (6 bases). The CDR3 totals 16 residues. Germline V gene lookup returns CDR1 LNHNV and CDR2 YYDKDF (reference sequence). V was trimmed by 4 bases and J by 0 bases, leaving 16 bases between them. CDR3 sequence reads: CATSIGTLRLSYEQYF. The CDR3 DNA reads TGTGCCACCAGCATCGGGACACTAAGACTCTCCTACGAGCAGTACTTC.

This clone was counted once. The genes are TRBV19 and TRBJ1-5; no clear D. Germline CDR1 LNHDA, CDR2 SQIVND (reference sequence). V lost 5 bases, J lost 0 bases, and 8 bases lay in between. The CDR3 contains 14 residues. In DNA, the CDR3 is TGTGCCAGTAGTGGCACAGCTAGCAATCAGCCCCAGCATTTT. Amino acids: CASSGTASNQPQHF. Drawing the rest from reference TRBV19 and TRBJ1-5, the complete variable domain is DGGITQSPKYLFRKEGQNVTLSCEQNLNHDAMYWYRQDPGQGLRLIYYSQIVNDFQKGDIAEGYSVSREKKESFPLTVTSAQKNPTAFYLCASSGTASNQPQHFGDGTRLSIL.

The chain has TRBV3-1 (or the pseudogene TRBV3-2) and TRBJ2-2; D perhaps matches TRBD1 (6 bases). CDR1 is LGHDT, CDR2 YNNKEL, per germline (reference sequence). This CDR3 region has 14 residues. V lost 7 bases and J 2 bases, leaving 11 bases between the germline ends. CDR3 sequence: CASTRGSNTGELFF. DNA for the CDR3: TGTGCCAGCACCAGGGGCAGCAACACCGGGGAGCTGTTTTTT.

The J gene is TRBJ2-7, the V gene TRBV27, with D tentatively TRBD2 (5 bases). V lost 5 bases to trimming and J lost 0 bases, with 11 bases between them. Germline loops: CDR1 MNHEY, CDR2 SMNVEV (reference sequence). There are 14 residues in the CDR3. The CDR3 sequence is CASSSGLSSYEQYF. Here the CDR3 DNA reads TGTGCCAGCAGTAGCGGACTTAGCTCCTACGAGCAGTACTTC.

CDR3 amino acids: CASSGTASGGSPLHF. The DNA of the CDR3 is TGTGCCAGCTCAGGGACAGCCTCCGGTGGTTCACCCCTCCACTTT. The chain recombines TRBV18 with TRBJ1-6; 7 positions match TRBD1. The CDR3 loop spans 15 amino acids. Germline trimming cut 5 bases from V and 9 bases from J; bases unmatched to any gene: 10. Germline V gives CDR1 KGHSH, CDR2 LQKENI.

The chain links TRBV6-5 to TRBJ1-4; D call uncertain. Germline CDR1 reads MNHEY; CDR2 reads SVGAGI. Trimming pared 2 bases from V and 0 bases from J, leaving 7 bases between. This CDR3 is 15 amino acids long. The CDR3 DNA sequence: TGTGCCAGCAGTTACGAACCGGCAACTAATGAAAAACTGTTTTTT. This translates into CASSYEPATNEKLFF.

The chain joins TRBV15 to TRBJ2-7; D is perhaps TRBD2 (6 bases). The CDR3 is 15 amino acids. Germline V gene sequence: CDR1 LNHNV, CDR2 YYDKDF (reference sequence). Trimming stripped 0 bases from V and 4 bases from J, with 13 bases between. The CDR3: CATSREAWGGYEQYF. The CDR3 DNA sequence: TGTGCCACCAGCAGAGAAGCGTGGGGAGGATACGAGCAGTACTTC.

The chain combines TRBV7-3 with TRBJ1-2; the D gene is possibly TRBD1 (5 bases). Germline CDR1 and CDR2: SGHTA and FQGTGA. The V end lost 5 bases, the J end lost 6 bases, and 13 bases lay between the germline ends. The CDR3 has 13 amino acids. CDR3 sequence: CASSQTPGNGYTF. In DNA, the CDR3 is TGTGCCAGCAGCCAAACCCCAGGGAATGGCTACACCTTC.

DNA for the CDR3: TGCGCCAGCAGCCAGGGACTAGCGTTCCCAGAGACCCAGTACTTC. Translated, it gives CASSQGLAFPETQYF. The chain recombines TRBV5-1 with TRBJ2-5, with 10 positions matching TRBD2. V lost 4 bases, J lost 4 bases, and 7 bases stayed unmatched. The CDR3 runs 15 residues. Germline V CDR1 and CDR2: SGHRS, YFSETQ.

The chain recombines TRBV20-1 with TRBJ2-3, with TRBD2 identical over 9 bases. Trimming removed 3 bases from V and 2 bases from J; junction bases left unmatched: 6. CDR3 length equals 15 residues. CDR1 DFQATT and CDR2 SNEGSKA come from the germline V gene (reference sequence). This CDR3 is CSASQAGGPTDTQYF. The DNA for the CDR3 is TGCAGTGCTAGTCAAGCGGGAGGACCCACAGATACGCAGTATTTT.

This clone was seen a single time. The J gene is TRBJ2-2, the V gene TRBV18; D remains ambiguous. V gave up 4 bases and J gave up 2 bases, with 2 bases separating them. Germline CDR1 reads KGHSH; CDR2 reads LQKENI. There are 12 residues in the CDR3. The CDR3 sequence is CASSLNTGELFF. Here the CDR3 DNA reads TGTGCCAGCTCACTAAACACCGGGGAGCTGTTTTTT.

The CDR3 is CASTLQGPNNEKLFF. The CDR3 DNA reads as TGTGCCAGTACTTTACAGGGGCCAAATAATGAAAAACTGTTTTTT. The rearrangement joins TRBV19 to TRBJ1-4; 7 nucleotides line up with TRBD1. The CDR3 runs 15 residues. V shed 7 bases and J 4 bases; nucleotides not matched to a gene: 9. In germline, CDR1 is LNHDA, CDR2 SQIVND (reference sequence). Based on the CDR3 plus reference TRBV19 and TRBJ1-4, the full variable domain is DGGITQSPKYLFRKEGQNVTLSCEQNLNHDAMYWYRQDPGQGLRLIYYSQIVNDFQKGDIAEGYSVSREKKESFPLTVTSAQKNPTAFYLCASTLQGPNNEKLFFGSGTQLSVL.

J is TRBJ2-3 and V is TRBV13; 9 bases are shared with TRBD2. From germline, CDR1 is PRHDT and CDR2 FYEKMQ (reference sequence). The V gene end was trimmed by 2 bases and the J gene end by 6 bases; junction bases not matched to a gene: 9. The CDR3 extends over 16 amino acids. CDR3: CASSLLLAGGPDTQYF. DNA of the CDR3: TGTGCCAGCAGCTTATTGCTGGCGGGAGGGCCGGATACGCAGTATTTT. Together with reference TRBV13 and TRBJ2-3, the CDR3 gives the full variable domain: AAGVIQSPRHLIKEKRETATLKCYPIPRHDTVYWYQQGPGQDPQFLISFYEKMQSDKGSIPDRFSAQQFSDYHSELNMSSLELGDSALYFCASSLLLAGGPDTQYFGPGTRLTVL.